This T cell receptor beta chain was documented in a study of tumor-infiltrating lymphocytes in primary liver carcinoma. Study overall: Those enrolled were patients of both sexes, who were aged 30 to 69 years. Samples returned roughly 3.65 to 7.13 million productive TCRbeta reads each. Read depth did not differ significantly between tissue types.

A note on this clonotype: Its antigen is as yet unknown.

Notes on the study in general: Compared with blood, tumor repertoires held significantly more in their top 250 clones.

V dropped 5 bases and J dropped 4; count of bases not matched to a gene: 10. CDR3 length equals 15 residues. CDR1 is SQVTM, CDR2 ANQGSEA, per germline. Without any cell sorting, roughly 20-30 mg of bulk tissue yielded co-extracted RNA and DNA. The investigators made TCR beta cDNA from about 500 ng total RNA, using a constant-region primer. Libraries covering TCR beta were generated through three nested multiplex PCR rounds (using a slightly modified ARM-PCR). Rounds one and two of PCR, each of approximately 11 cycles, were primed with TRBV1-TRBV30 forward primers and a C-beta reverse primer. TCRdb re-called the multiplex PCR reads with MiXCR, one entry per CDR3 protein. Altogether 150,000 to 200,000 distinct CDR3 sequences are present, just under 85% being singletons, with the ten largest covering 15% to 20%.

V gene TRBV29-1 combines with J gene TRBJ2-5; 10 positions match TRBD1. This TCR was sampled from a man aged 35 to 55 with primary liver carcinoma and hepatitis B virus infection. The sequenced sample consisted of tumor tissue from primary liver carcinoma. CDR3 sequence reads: CSVKADRGRVETQYF. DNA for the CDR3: TGCAGCGTTAAAGCTGACAGGGGGCGAGTAGAGACCCAGTACTTC.